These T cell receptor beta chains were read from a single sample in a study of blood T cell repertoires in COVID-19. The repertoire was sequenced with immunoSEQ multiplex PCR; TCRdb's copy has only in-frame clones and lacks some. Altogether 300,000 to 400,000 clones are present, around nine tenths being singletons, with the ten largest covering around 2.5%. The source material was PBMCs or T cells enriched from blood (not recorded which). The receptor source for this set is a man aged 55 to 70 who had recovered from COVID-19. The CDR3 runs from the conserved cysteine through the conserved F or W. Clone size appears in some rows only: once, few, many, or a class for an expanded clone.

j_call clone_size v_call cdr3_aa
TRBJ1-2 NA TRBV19 CASSIGGRFDGYTF
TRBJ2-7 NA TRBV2 CASSDQGASYEQYF
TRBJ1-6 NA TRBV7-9 CASSPDRNSPLHF
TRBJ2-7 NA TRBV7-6 CASSLGEALEQYF
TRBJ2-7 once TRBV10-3 CAISAGQGAYEQYF
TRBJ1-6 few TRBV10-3 CAIRSPGQGGSPLHF
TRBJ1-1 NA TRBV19 CASSIGRANTEAFF
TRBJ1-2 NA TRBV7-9 CASSSNTQGFGYGYTF
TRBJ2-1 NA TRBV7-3 CASSPGLAENNEQFF
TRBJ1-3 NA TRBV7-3 CASSLLGTAPGNTIYF
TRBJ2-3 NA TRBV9 CASSATGTSGTDTQYF
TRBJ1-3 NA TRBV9 CASSVADSSGNTIYF
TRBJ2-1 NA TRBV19 CASSIDLGPTGEQFF
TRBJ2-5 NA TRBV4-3 CASSQGLAGGRVDKVYQETQYF
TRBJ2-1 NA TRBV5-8 CASSQSGGSYNEQFF
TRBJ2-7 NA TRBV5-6 CASSSPGYEQYF
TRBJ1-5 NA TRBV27 CASSPGDSPNQPQHF
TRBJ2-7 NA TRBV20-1 CSASEQGLGYEQYF
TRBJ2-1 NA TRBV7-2 CASRPLLAGDNEQFF
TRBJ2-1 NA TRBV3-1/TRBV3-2 CASSDTSEGGRGTEQFF
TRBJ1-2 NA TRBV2 CASSETGDGYTF
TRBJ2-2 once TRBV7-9 CASSFGQGAPTGELFF
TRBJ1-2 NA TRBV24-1 CATSDSTGRNYGYTF
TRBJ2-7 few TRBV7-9 CASSLGLSGRADEQYF
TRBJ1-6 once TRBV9 CASSEDRGNSPLHF
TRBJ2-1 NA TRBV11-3 CASSLVQVRVYNEQFF
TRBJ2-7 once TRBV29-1 CSVEPMQGKKYEQYF
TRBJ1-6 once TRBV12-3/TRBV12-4 CASRVRDNSPLHF
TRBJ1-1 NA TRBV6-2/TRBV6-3 CASTPKGRGTEAFF
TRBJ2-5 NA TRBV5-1 CASSKGTGGETQYF
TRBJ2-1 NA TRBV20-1 CSASGAESLNNEQFF
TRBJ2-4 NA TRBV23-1 CASSQCEASKLAKNIQYF
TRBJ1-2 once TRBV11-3 CASSSGTGFSGYTF
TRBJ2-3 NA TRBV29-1 CSVILAGGVDTQYF
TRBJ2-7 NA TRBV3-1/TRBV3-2 CASSQDRTGRLYEQYF
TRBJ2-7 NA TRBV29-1 CSVVQAYEQYF
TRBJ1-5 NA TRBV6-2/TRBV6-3 CASSYSQPGEGQPQHF
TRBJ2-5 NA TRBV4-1 CASSQGGGRTQETQYF
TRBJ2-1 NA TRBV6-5 CASSPRLADYNEQFF
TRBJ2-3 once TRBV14 CASSLTPGADTQYF
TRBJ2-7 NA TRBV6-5 CASSYMSGPQYEQYF
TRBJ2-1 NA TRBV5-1 CASSRTGVDEQFF
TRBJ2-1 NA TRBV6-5 CASSYSSGSGWVEQFF
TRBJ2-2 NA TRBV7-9 CASSPQGRANTGELFF
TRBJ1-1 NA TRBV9 CASSGTGGAYTEAFF